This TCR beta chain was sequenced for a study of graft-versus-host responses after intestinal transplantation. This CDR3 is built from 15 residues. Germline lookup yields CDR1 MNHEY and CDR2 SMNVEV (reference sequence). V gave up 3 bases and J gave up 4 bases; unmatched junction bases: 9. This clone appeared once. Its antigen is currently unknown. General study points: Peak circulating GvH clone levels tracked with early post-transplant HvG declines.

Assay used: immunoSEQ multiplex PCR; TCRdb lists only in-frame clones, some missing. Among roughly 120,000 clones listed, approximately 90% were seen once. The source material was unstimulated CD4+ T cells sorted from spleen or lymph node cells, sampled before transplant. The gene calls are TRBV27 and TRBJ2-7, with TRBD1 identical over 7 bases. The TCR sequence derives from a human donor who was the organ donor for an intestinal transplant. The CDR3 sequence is CASSFKSQGHYEQYF. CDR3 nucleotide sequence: TGTGCCAGCAGTTTTAAATCACAGGGGCATTACGAGCAGTACTTC.